The 4 T cell receptor beta chains below were found in one sample sequenced in a study of T cell changes during pregnancy in multiple sclerosis. This table comes from immunoSEQ multiplex PCR, and its TCRdb copy is limited to in-frame clones, with some not included. Of around 60,000 clones listed, about 93% are singletons. The sample consisted of CD4+ T cells from peripheral blood mononuclear cells, taken before pregnancy. The receptors come from a female donor with multiple sclerosis, enrolled in a pregnancy study.

The rearrangement uses TRBV7-2 and TRBJ1-1; D gene uncertain. CDR1 is SGHTA, CDR2 FQGNSA, per germline. The CDR3 spans 13 residues. The V and J ends lost 4 bases and 3 bases respectively, with 9 bases between them. CDR3 in DNA: TGTGCCAGCAGCTCGAATGACTACACTGAAGCTTTCTTT. Encoded protein: CASSSNDYTEAFF.

CDR3 in amino acids: CASSEARGNYGYTF. The DNA for the CDR3 is TGTGCCAGCAGTGAAGCGCGGGGGAACTATGGCTACACCTTC. The rearrangement joins TRBV6-1 to TRBJ1-2, with D perhaps TRBD1 (5 bases). Trimming took off 0 bases at V and 2 bases at J, with 7 bases between the two ends. CDR1 is MNHNS, CDR2 SASEGT, per germline. The CDR3 extends over 14 amino acids.

The genes are TRBV7-9 and TRBJ2-1; 15 bases agree with TRBD2. CDR1 SEHNR and CDR2 FQNEAQ come from the germline V gene (reference sequence). V lost 3 bases to trimming and J lost 10 bases; unmatched junction nucleotides: 7. The CDR3 is 16 amino acids. The CDR3 loop reads CASSFLSGLAGGEQFF. CDR3 nucleotide sequence: TGTGCCAGCAGCTTCCTCTCGGGACTAGCGGGAGGCGAGCAGTTCTTC.

This sequence joins TRBV6-1 and TRBJ2-2; 9 nucleotides match TRBD2. This CDR3 comprises 16 residues. Germline assignment: CDR1 MNHNS and CDR2 SASEGT. J gave up 2 bases and V 4 bases, and 5 bases lay outside the gene matches. The CDR3 sequence is CASSGAGGLNTGELFF. The CDR3 bases are TGTGCCAGCAGTGGGGCGGGGGGGTTAAACACCGGGGAGCTGTTTTTT.